The sequence of this T cell receptor (beta chain) was determined in a study of blood T cell repertoires in COVID-19. Study as a whole: Sample material is recorded as cDNA or gDNA derived from T cells, B-cell-depleted T cells, or PBMCs.

Trimming cost V 1 base and J 1 base, with 7 bases left between them. CDR1 SEHNR and CDR2 FQNEAQ come from the germline V gene (reference sequence). This CDR3 is built from 14 residues. Sequenced by immunoSEQ multiplex PCR; TCRdb stores in-frame clones only, minus some. The sample has about 150,000 clones; 75% to 85% are singletons. The Seattle patients, enrolled during active infection, were followed longitudinally. The sequenced sample consisted of peripheral blood. The TCR comes from a woman aged 55 to 70 with COVID-19, enrolled during active disease. This rearrangement joins TRBV7-9 to TRBJ1-1, with D hard to call. CDR3 coding DNA: TGTGCCAGCAGCTTAGGCCAGTGGAACACTGAAGCTTTCTTT. Translating it yields CASSLGQWNTEAFF.